Here is one T cell receptor beta chain with its context. This specimen comes from a study of radiation and T cells in renal cell carcinoma. Study context: Nephrectomy followed 15 Gy stereotactic body radiation by 4 weeks.

The assay was immunoSEQ multiplex PCR, and TCRdb's table has in-frame clones only and misses some. The sample holds roughly 75,000 clones, 82% seen once. Stated time point: blood 2 weeks post-SBRT. The sample's treatment: 15 Gy SBRT to primary tumor, nephrectomy 4 weeks later. The germline CDR1 and CDR2 sequences are MDHEN and SYDVKM. Losses at the gene ends were 6 bases for V and 1 base for J; bases not matched to a gene: 8. This CDR3 contains 15 residues. This TCR was recovered from a man between 60 and 70 years old with renal cell carcinoma. This sequence joins TRBV28 and TRBJ2-5; 7 nucleotides line up with TRBD1. This sample comprised blood, obtained from a patient whose treatment included radiotherapy and nephrectomy. Here the CDR3 reads CASSLPGQSQETQYF. CDR3 DNA: TGTGCCAGCAGCCTTCCGGGACAGAGCCAAGAGACCCAGTACTTC.